This T cell receptor (beta chain) comes out of a study of response to subunit inactivated influenza vaccine. Study-wide results and limits: Each seasonal influenza vaccination recruits few new T cells, the authors suggested.

Using its own MiXCR run on the RT-PCR reads, TCRdb lists one record per CDR3 protein. Of about 190,000 distinct CDR3 sequences in the sample, roughly an eighth are singletons; the top ten hold approximately 24%. This clonotype was counted between two and nine times. Its antigen remains unidentified. This specimen consisted of CD8+ T cells sorted from PBMCs, obtained 5 days after vaccination. The source of this sequence is a man between 50 and 59 years old who received an inactivated influenza vaccine.

CDR3 sequence (DNA): TGTGCCAGCAGCTTTGGGACAGGCTCTGGAAACACCATATATTTT. As protein: CASSFGTGSGNTIYF. The chain couples TRBV5-4 to TRBJ1-3; 8 nucleotides agree with TRBD1. CDR1 and CDR2 from the germline V gene are SGHNT and YYREEE (reference sequence). The CDR3 length is 15 residues. J was trimmed by 0 bases and V by 2 bases; bases with no gene match: 1.